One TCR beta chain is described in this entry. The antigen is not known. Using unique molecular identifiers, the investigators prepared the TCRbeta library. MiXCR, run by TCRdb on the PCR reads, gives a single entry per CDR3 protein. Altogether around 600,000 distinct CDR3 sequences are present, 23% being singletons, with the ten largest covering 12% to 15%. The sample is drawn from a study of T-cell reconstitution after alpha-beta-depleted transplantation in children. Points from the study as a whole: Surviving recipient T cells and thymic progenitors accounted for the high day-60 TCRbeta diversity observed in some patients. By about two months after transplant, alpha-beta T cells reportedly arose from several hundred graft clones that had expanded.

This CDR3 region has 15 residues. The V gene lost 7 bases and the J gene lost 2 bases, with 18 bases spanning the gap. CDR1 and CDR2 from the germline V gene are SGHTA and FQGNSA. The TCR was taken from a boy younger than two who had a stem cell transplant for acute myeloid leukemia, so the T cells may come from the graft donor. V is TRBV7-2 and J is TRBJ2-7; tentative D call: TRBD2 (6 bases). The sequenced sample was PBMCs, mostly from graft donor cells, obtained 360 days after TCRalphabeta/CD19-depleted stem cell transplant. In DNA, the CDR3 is TGTGCCAGCACCCTATACGCGGGGCGACCCTACGAGCAGTACTTC. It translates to CASTLYAGRPYEQYF.